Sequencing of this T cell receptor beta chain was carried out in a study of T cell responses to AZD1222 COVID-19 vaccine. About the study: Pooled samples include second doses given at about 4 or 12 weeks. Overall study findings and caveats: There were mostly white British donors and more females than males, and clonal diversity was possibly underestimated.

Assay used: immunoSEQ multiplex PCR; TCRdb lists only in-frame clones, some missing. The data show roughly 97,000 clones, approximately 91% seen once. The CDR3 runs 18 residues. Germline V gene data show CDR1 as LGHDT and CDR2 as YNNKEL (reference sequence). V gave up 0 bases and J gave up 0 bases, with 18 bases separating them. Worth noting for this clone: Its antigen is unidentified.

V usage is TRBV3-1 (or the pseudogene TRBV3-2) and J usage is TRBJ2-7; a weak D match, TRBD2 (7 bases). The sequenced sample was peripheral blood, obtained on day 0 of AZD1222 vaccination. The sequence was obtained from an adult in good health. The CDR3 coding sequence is TGTGCCAGCAGCCAAGACCCCTATGCGGGGGCCACCTCCTACGAGCAGTACTTC. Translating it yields CASSQDPYAGATSYEQYF.